This TCR beta chain was sequenced in a study of breast tumors, draining lymph nodes, adjacent tissues. Looked up from germline, CDR1 is MDHEN and CDR2 is SYDVKM. Trimming at V came to 4 bases and at J to 2 bases, leaving 5 bases not matched to a gene. There are 14 residues in the CDR3. This clonotype was counted at least ten times. Axillary draining lymph nodes of breast cancer patients supplied the node samples. TCRdb analysed the multiplex PCR reads with MiXCR anew, one entry per CDR3 protein. The sample shows about 100,000 distinct CDR3 sequences, about 20% of them seen only once. The chain joins TRBV28 to TRBJ2-7, with TRBD1 identical over 7 bases. The TCR comes from a female donor with breast cancer. Some clones in this sample may be carry-over from other donors' samples. The specimen sequenced was axillary lymph node tissue. For the CDR3, the DNA is TGTGCCAGCAGTTCCGGGACAGCAACCTACGAGCAGTACTTC. Its protein product is CASSSGTATYEQYF.